The 25 T cell receptor beta chains presented below share a single source sample, sequenced in a study of beta chain features in type 1 diabetes. What was sequenced were expressed TCRB transcripts, since all of the isolated RNA had been reverse transcribed. Measured with immunoSEQ multiplex PCR; TCRdb has only the in-frame clones, and not every one. The sample contains roughly 260,000 clones, approximately 11% of which appear only once. Study-level points and caveats: Moderate yet significant TCRB CDR3 shortening was seen in Type 1 diabetes patients in all four CD4+ subsets.

No antigen has been assigned to these receptors. Material for sequencing was naive CD4+ T cells from blood. These receptors were collected from a man under 40 with type 1 diabetes.

This clone was counted between two and nine times. The chain joins TRBV29-1 to TRBJ1-2; D is unclear. The germline gives CDR1 SQVTM, CDR2 ANQGSEA. The V end lost 6 bases, the J end lost 0 bases, and 8 bases lay between the germline ends. This CDR3 comprises 12 residues. The CDR3 region is CSVGATNYGYTF. CDR3 DNA sequence: TGCAGCGTCGGAGCTACTAACTATGGCTACACCTTC.

Details on this clone: At one of its ends the junction is not consistent with the germline gene, which may arise from a read error. The V gene is TRBV11-2, the J gene TRBJ1-6; 8 nucleotides line up with TRBD1. CDR3 size: 14 residues. Germline V gives CDR1 SGHAT, CDR2 FQNNGV. The DNA for the CDR3 is TGTGCCAGCAGTTTAGGGACAGGAAATTCACCCCTCCACTTT. It translates to CASSLGTGNSPLHF.

This clone was seen a few times. J is TRBJ1-2 and V is TRBV19; D uncertain. Between the trimmed V and J ends, which lost 3 bases and 2 bases, there was a span of 10 bases. The CDR3 loop spans 14 amino acids. The germline gives CDR1 LNHDA, CDR2 SQIVND (reference sequence). The CDR3 coding sequence is TGTGCCAGTAGTATCTGGCAGGCGAACTATGGCTACACCTTC. It specifies CASSIWQANYGYTF.

The V call is TRBV2, the J call TRBJ2-3; 10 bases agree with TRBD1. Germline-derived CDR1 and CDR2 are SNHLY and FYNNEI. V shed 6 bases and J 6 bases; nucleotides not matched to a gene: 9. This CDR3 region has 15 residues. CDR3 coding DNA: TGTGCCAGCAGCATGGGACAGGGGCCGGTGGATACGCAGTATTTT. Protein: CASSMGQGPVDTQYF.

This clone was seen a single time. This chain uses TRBV18 with TRBJ1-5, with 7 bases matching TRBD1. Losses at the gene ends were 0 bases for V and 5 bases for J; bases not matched to a gene: 7. The CDR3 contains 16 residues. Germline assignment: CDR1 KGHSH and CDR2 LQKENI. CDR3 sequence reads: CASSPPSQGGYQPQHF. Written as DNA, the CDR3 is TGTGCCAGCTCACCACCGTCGCAGGGGGGATATCAGCCCCAGCATTTT.

The genes are TRBV9 and TRBJ2-7; tentative D call: TRBD1 (6 bases). Germline-derived CDR1 and CDR2 are SGDLS and YYNGEE. The germline V and J ends were trimmed by 0 bases and 4 bases, with 11 bases remaining between them. The CDR3 is 14 amino acids. The CDR3 DNA is TGTGCCAGCAGCGTAGGTGGGACAACGTACGAGCAGTACTTC. It encodes CASSVGGTTYEQYF.

The V gene is TRBV29-1, the J gene TRBJ2-4; 10 positions match TRBD1. Germline trimming cut 3 bases from V and 6 bases from J; bases unmatched to any gene: 5. The CDR3 sequence is 14 residues long. Germline assignment: CDR1 SQVTM and CDR2 ANQGSEA. CDR3 sequence reads: CSVEEGQGINIQYF. In DNA, the CDR3 is TGCAGCGTTGAGGAGGGACAGGGGATAAACATTCAGTACTTC.

With regard to this clone: Other DNA variants within this sample encode the same CDR3. The chain uses TRBV7-9 and TRBJ1-1, with D tentatively TRBD1 (5 bases). The CDR3 is 13 amino acids. Trimming cost V 2 bases and J 1 base, with 5 bases left between them. Per germline, CDR1 SEHNR and CDR2 FQNEAQ (reference sequence). Written as DNA, the CDR3 is TGTGCCAGCAGCTTACAGGGGAACACTGAAGCTTTCTTT. It yields the protein CASSLQGNTEAFF.

CDR3 bases: TGTGCCAGCAGCATGGACAGGGGCTATGGCTACACCTTC. This codes for CASSMDRGYGYTF. The rearrangement uses TRBV5-6 and TRBJ1-2; 9 bases match TRBD1. Germline values: CDR1 SGHDT, CDR2 YYEEEE. The CDR3 has 13 residues. V shed 4 bases and J 4 bases; nucleotides not matched to a gene: 2.

In this sample, this clone turned up a few times. CDR3 nucleotide sequence: TGTGCCAGCCAAAGCGGGGGTGGGGCAGATACGCAGTATTTT. This encodes CASQSGGGADTQYF. This chain uses TRBV2 with TRBJ2-3; TRBD2 matches at 8 bases. The trim removed 8 bases at V and 4 bases at J, leaving 8 bases unmatched. The CDR3 length is 14 residues. Germline CDR1 and CDR2: SNHLY and FYNNEI.

The sample holds a few counts of this clone. This sequence joins TRBV29-1 and TRBJ2-1; 13 bases are a match to TRBD2. J gave up 3 bases and V 5 bases, and 4 bases lay outside the gene matches. Germline CDR1 is SQVTM and CDR2 is ANQGSEA. This CDR3 comprises 15 residues. CDR3 in amino acids: CSVKGLAGIYNEQFF. As DNA, the CDR3 is TGCAGCGTTAAGGGACTAGCGGGGATCTACAATGAGCAGTTCTTC.

V usage is TRBV7-9 and J usage is TRBJ2-7, with D hard to call. CDR1 is SEHNR, CDR2 FQNEAQ, per germline (reference sequence). Trimming took 5 bases from V and 4 from J, leaving 18 bases between them. The CDR3 extends over 15 amino acids. CDR3 region: CASSPDFQDYYEQYF. The CDR3 DNA sequence: TGTGCCAGCAGCCCCGATTTCCAGGATTATTACGAGCAGTACTTC.

The J gene is TRBJ1-2, the V gene TRBV19, with D tentatively TRBD1 (6 bases). Germline assignment: CDR1 LNHDA and CDR2 SQIVND (reference sequence). The V end was cut by 3 bases, the J end by 6 bases, with 11 bases between. The CDR3 is 13 amino acids. The CDR3 is CASSMSRGHGYTF. In DNA, the CDR3 is TGTGCCAGTAGTATGAGCAGGGGCCATGGCTACACCTTC.

This clone was picked up a small number of times. The chain employs TRBV11-2 and TRBJ2-3; no reliable D call. Germline CDR1 is SGHAT and CDR2 is FQNNGV. V lost 6 bases, J lost 3 bases, and 13 bases lay in between. The length of the CDR3 is 14 residues. The CDR3 DNA reads TGTGCCAGCAGGCTAATCGTCGGGACAGATACGCAGTATTTT. It yields the protein CASRLIVGTDTQYF.

This clone was observed a few times. The genes are TRBV7-2 and TRBJ2-3; D call uncertain. Trimming removed 6 bases at V and 5 bases at J, with 9 bases between. This CDR3 is 12 amino acids long. The V gene's germline CDR1 is SGHTA and CDR2 FQGNSA. The CDR3 coding sequence is TGTGCCAGCAGAACTCAAAGAGATACGCAGTATTTT. Encoded protein: CASRTQRDTQYF.

In this sample, this clone turned up a few times. The rearrangement links TRBV9 to TRBJ2-1; TRBD2 agrees at 9 bases. Germline loops: CDR1 SGDLS, CDR2 YYNGEE. V lost 3 bases to trimming and J lost 4 bases; unmatched junction nucleotides: 8. This CDR3 has 16 residues. The CDR3, as DNA: TGTGCCAGCAGCGCCCAGGCGGGGGGGCCTTACAATGAGCAGTTCTTC. Its protein is CASSAQAGGPYNEQFF.

The V and J genes are TRBV4-1 and TRBJ2-5; weak D call: TRBD1 (5 bases). The germline CDR1 and CDR2 sequences are MGHRA and YSYEKL. The CDR3 totals 14 residues. V shed 0 bases and J shed 3 bases, with 8 bases lying between them. The DNA of the CDR3 is TGCGCCAGCAGCCAAGACCCGACAGAAGAGACCCAGTACTTC. As protein: CASSQDPTEETQYF.

V is TRBV11-2 and J is TRBJ1-5; maybe TRBD1 (6 bases). The CDR3 is 13 amino acids. Per germline, CDR1 SGHAT and CDR2 FQNNGV. V was pared by 4 bases and J by 2 bases, with 6 bases between. The CDR3 region has the DNA TGTGCCAGCAGCTCAGGGGGCAATCAGCCCCAGCATTTT. It is translated as CASSSGGNQPQHF.

The genes are TRBV6-5 and TRBJ1-6; tentatively, D is TRBD1 (5 bases). This CDR3 spans 12 amino acids. Germline CDR1 reads MNHEY; CDR2 reads SVGAGI. The germline V and J ends were trimmed by 2 bases and 12 bases, with 8 bases remaining between them. CDR3 region: CASSYGRGPLHF. DNA for the CDR3: TGTGCCAGCAGTTACGGGAGGGGACCCCTCCACTTT.

This clone was seen a handful of times. This chain connects TRBV5-5 to TRBJ2-7; D possibly corresponds to TRBD1 (5 bases). The CDR3 covers 15 residues. Trimming stripped 1 base from V and 1 base from J, with 12 bases between. CDR1 is SGHKS, CDR2 YYEKEE, per germline (reference sequence). CDR3 sequence: CASSLQQDISYEQYF. CDR3 DNA: TGTGCCAGCAGCTTGCAACAGGACATATCCTACGAGCAGTACTTC. Combining the CDR3 with reference TRBV5-5 and TRBJ2-7 gives the whole variable domain DAGVTQSPTHLIKTRGQQVTLRCSPISGHKSVSWYQQVLGQGPQFIFQYYEKEERGRGNFPDRFSARQFPNYSSELNVNALLLGDSALYLCASSLQQDISYEQYFGPGTRLTVT.

The chain carries TRBV18 and TRBJ1-1; D perhaps matches TRBD1 (5 bases). The CDR3 sequence is 16 residues long. Germline lookup yields CDR1 KGHSH and CDR2 LQKENI. Trimming cost V 1 base and J 4 bases, with 16 bases left between them. This chain's CDR3 is CASSPRFQGLGTEAFF. As DNA, the CDR3 is TGTGCCAGCTCACCACGATTTCAGGGACTCGGCACTGAAGCTTTCTTT.

The V gene is TRBV5-6, the J gene TRBJ1-1, with D perhaps matching TRBD1 (6 bases). Germline V lookup: CDR1 SGHDT, CDR2 YYEEEE. V lost 1 base and J 4 bases, leaving 17 bases between the germline ends. The CDR3 contains 16 residues. The CDR3 DNA is TGTGCCAGCAGCTTGATGGGGGCTCAAGGTTTCACTGAAGCTTTCTTT. Protein sequence: CASSLMGAQGFTEAFF.

The CDR3 sequence is CASSQAPGRAFF. The CDR3 DNA reads TGCGCCAGCAGCCAAGCCCCAGGGAGGGCTTTCTTT. This chain joins TRBV4-3 and TRBJ1-1; possible D gene TRBD1, 5 bases. Germline CDR1 and CDR2: LGHNA and YSLEER. The V end was cut by 1 base, the J end by 11 bases, with 11 bases between. The CDR3 loop spans 12 amino acids.

In its sample, this clone was seen a few times. The rearrangement links TRBV2 to TRBJ1-2; weak D call: TRBD1 (5 bases). CDR3 length: 13 residues. Deletions cut 4 bases from V and 6 bases from J, with 12 bases between. In germline, CDR1 is SNHLY, CDR2 FYNNEI. The CDR3 sequence: CASSGRVRNGYTF. The CDR3 nucleotides read TGTGCCAGCAGTGGCAGGGTGCGGAATGGCTACACCTTC.

This sequence joins TRBV11-1 and TRBJ2-7; possible D gene TRBD2, 5 bases. The germline V and J ends were trimmed by 3 bases and 4 bases, with 10 bases remaining between them. The germline gives CDR1 SGHAT, CDR2 FQDESV (reference sequence). CDR3 size: 13 residues. The CDR3 DNA follows: TGTGCCAGCAGCTTCGGGTCGGGATACGAGCAGTACTTC. Amino acid sequence: CASSFGSGYEQYF.